This TCR beta chain was observed in a study of shared clonotypes between healthy human individuals. This clone was counted once. A far larger clone is off by one base, so a read error is likely. The sample holds other DNA sequences that translate to the same CDR3. Unsorted PBMC DNA was sequenced on ten immunoSEQ deep assay plates. Here immunoSEQ multiplex PCR was the method, and the copy in TCRdb shows in-frame clones only, minus some. This sample has approximately 500,000 clones, with about 85% found just once. The V gene's germline CDR1 is MDHEN and CDR2 SYDVKM. The CDR3 loop spans 16 amino acids. Trimming cost V 5 bases and J 4 bases, with 15 bases left between them.

The genes are TRBV28 and TRBJ2-6; possible D gene TRBD2, 5 bases. The sequence came from a woman aged 40 to 49 in good health. Some clones in this sample may be carry-over from other donors' samples. Sequenced input: PBMCs. The CDR3 spells CASSPGEFSGANVLTF. The CDR3 DNA reads TGTGCCAGCAGTCCCGGGGAGTTCTCCGGGGCCAACGTCCTGACTTTC.